This TCR beta chain was sequenced for a study of T cells in Graves' hyperthyroidism and ophthalmopathy. Points from the study as a whole: The authors' 13 V-J model separated ophthalmopathy from stable hyperthyroidism.

RNA transcripts provided the source from which TCR beta CDR3 regions were amplified. First-round RT-PCR of the TCR CDR3 relied on the HTBI primer set. TCRdb reanalysed the multiplex PCR reads using MiXCR and keeps one entry per CDR3 protein. The table records about 760,000 distinct CDR3 sequences, about a third of them present only once. Turning to this clonotype: Its antigen is not identified.

The trim removed 6 bases at V and 3 bases at J, leaving 5 bases unmatched. This CDR3 is 13 amino acids long. CDR1 is DFQATT and CDR2 is SNEGSKA in the germline V gene (reference sequence). V is TRBV20-1 and J is TRBJ1-5; 7 bases agree with TRBD1. Input material: blood. This receptor was taken from a woman aged 40 to 50 with Graves' hyperthyroidism. The CDR3 region is CSASGQFNQPQHF. The CDR3 coding sequence is TGCAGTGCCTCGGGACAGTTCAATCAGCCCCAGCATTTT.